Each of the 18 T cell receptor beta chains below was sequenced from the same sample in a study of T-cell memory formation after mild COVID-19 (dated by TCRdb to the early 2020s). Library preparation was by 5' RACE. Sequencing was carried out with an Illumina NovaSeq 6000. Using fastp trimming at Q25 and MiXCR clonotype assembly, TCRdb reanalyzed the public sequencing data and kept in-frame beta chains. Each CDR3 protein gets just one entry, which takes the most common genes and DNA from the rows behind it. The sample data list under 200,000 distinct CDR3 sequences, and over 10% of these were observed just once. The ten largest clonotypes hold about 3.6% of the sample. The sample was PBMCs or a T cell subset sorted from them (not recorded which). The receptors here all came from a man younger than 35 who had mild COVID-19 (a few samples of this study predate the infection). The sample titles of this study are shuffled in the database, so cell type and time point are left out; the donor was told from shared clones.

The chain uses TRBV10-3 and TRBJ2-1, with TRBD2 identical over 15 bases. The V segment lost 11 bases and the J segment 8 bases; nucleotides outside the gene matches: 4. CDR3 length: 13 residues. CDR1 and CDR2 from the germline V gene are ENHRY and SYGVKD. For the CDR3, the DNA is TGTGCCGCGGGACTAGCGGGGGGCGATGAGCAGTTCTTC. Protein: CAAGLAGGDEQFF.

The chain has TRBV5-1 and TRBJ1-1; D possibly corresponds to TRBD1 (6 bases). The CDR3 is made up of 14 amino acids. In germline, CDR1 is SGHRS, CDR2 YFSETQ. Trimming removed 4 bases from V and 6 bases from J, with 16 bases in between. The CDR3 nucleotides are TGCGCCAGCAGCCCTGGGTGGGGGGGCCCTGAAGCTTTCTTT. Protein: CASSPGWGGPEAFF.

This clonotype has only a few counts. V gene TRBV29-1 combines with J gene TRBJ2-7, with TRBD2 as a possible D gene (6 bases). The CDR3 spans 15 residues. V gave up 3 bases and J gave up 1 base, with 16 bases separating them. CDR1 and CDR2 (germline): SQVTM, ANQGSEA. CDR3 region: CSVDSRAGPSYEQYF. The DNA of the CDR3 is TGCAGCGTTGATAGTCGCGCGGGGCCTTCCTACGAGCAGTACTTC.

This clonotype came up many times. The V call is TRBV10-3, the J call TRBJ2-5; TRBD1 matches at 8 bases. The CDR3 contains 13 residues. The junction had 2 bases not matched to a gene; V was cut back by 3 bases and J by 5 bases. CDR1 and CDR2 from the germline V gene are ENHRY and SYGVKD. As DNA, the CDR3 is TGTGCCATCAGTGACAGGGGGCGGGAGACCCAGTACTTC. Translated: CAISDRGRETQYF.

This clonotype was counted ten times or more. The chain is built from TRBV3-1 and TRBJ1-1; D is ambiguous. The V gene lost 2 bases and the J gene lost 6 bases, with 7 bases spanning the gap. CDR1 LGHDT and CDR2 YNNKEL come from the germline V gene (reference sequence). This CDR3 has 12 residues. The CDR3 protein is CASSQQGPEAFF. CDR3 in DNA: TGTGCCAGCAGCCAACAAGGGCCTGAAGCTTTCTTT. The full variable domain, rest sourced from reference TRBV3-1 and TRBJ1-1, is DTAVSQTPKYLVTQMGNDKSIKCEQNLGHDTMYWYKQDSKKFLKIMFSYNNKELIINETVPNRFSPKSPDKAHLNLHINSLELGDSAVYFCASSQQGPEAFFGQGTRLTVV.

The gene calls are TRBV6-6 and TRBJ1-5; 7 nucleotides line up with TRBD1. The CDR3 covers 14 residues. The J segment lost 7 bases and the V segment lost 7 bases, leaving 10 bases of the junction unmatched. Germline V lookup: CDR1 MNHNY, CDR2 SVGAGI (reference sequence). In nucleotides, the CDR3 is TGTGCCAGCAATCAAGGGGGCCTGGACCAGCCCCAGCATTTT. Its translation is CASNQGGLDQPQHF.

In this sample, this clonotype turned up a few times. The gene calls are TRBV7-2 and TRBJ2-1, with D possibly being TRBD1 (7 bases). Trimming left V 5 bases short and J 5 bases short, with 16 bases between. CDR3 length: 15 amino acids. CDR1 and CDR2 (germline): SGHTA, FQGNSA. The CDR3 is CASSQGGTDHNEQFF. The CDR3 bases are TGTGCCAGCAGCCAAGGGGGGACAGATCACAATGAGCAGTTCTTC.

The genes are TRBV11-2 and TRBJ1-2, with 9 positions matching TRBD1. The germline V gene has CDR1 SGHAT and CDR2 FQNNGV. V lost 0 bases and J lost 4; bases outside the gene matches: 6. The CDR3 loop spans 16 amino acids. The DNA for the CDR3 is TGTGCCAGCAGCTTAGATGGGACAGGGCGATCCTATGGCTACACCTTC. Amino acid sequence: CASSLDGTGRSYGYTF.

J is TRBJ2-3 and V is TRBV20-1, with a tentative D call TRBD2 (6 bases). The germline V gene encodes CDR1 DFQATT and CDR2 SNEGSKA (reference sequence). The CDR3 spans 14 residues. The ends were cut back, 0 bases at V and 6 bases at J, with 13 bases in the middle. CDR3 region: CSARDRRGGDTQYF. CDR3 DNA sequence: TGCAGTGCTAGAGATCGGCGGGGCGGGGATACGCAGTATTTT.

There are a few counts of this clonotype. This rearrangement joins TRBV20-1 to TRBJ2-1, with 13 bases lining up with TRBD2. V was pared by 6 bases and J by 6 bases, with 14 bases of the junction left unmatched. Germline lookup yields CDR1 DFQATT and CDR2 SNEGSKA (reference sequence). This CDR3 spans 17 amino acids. The CDR3 DNA reads TGCAGTGCCCTAGATCCCGCCACTAGCGGGGGGGCCAATGAGCAGTTCTTC. This gives the protein CSALDPATSGGANEQFF.

This clonotype was seen at least ten times. The genes are TRBV3-1 and TRBJ2-3; D is tentatively TRBD1 or TRBD2 (5 bases each). The CDR3 contains 14 residues. The V end lost 10 bases, the J end lost 6 bases, and 20 bases lay between the germline ends. The germline V gene has CDR1 LGHDT and CDR2 YNNKEL (reference sequence). CDR3 in amino acids: CATARDPSFDTQYF. The CDR3, as DNA: TGTGCCACCGCAAGGGACCCTTCGTTCGATACGCAGTATTTT.

In its sample, this clonotype was seen a few times. This chain joins TRBV12-3 or TRBV12-4 and TRBJ2-4; 9 nucleotides agree with TRBD2. With V trimmed by 6 bases and J by 6 bases, 6 bases remained unmatched. The CDR3 extends over 14 amino acids. CDR3 in amino acids: CASRERGDRNIQYF. The CDR3 nucleotides are TGTGCCAGCAGGGAGCGGGGGGACAGAAACATTCAGTACTTC.

The chain links TRBV6-1 to TRBJ2-2, with D unclear. Germline loops: CDR1 MNHNS, CDR2 SASEGT. With 8 bases removed from V and 3 bases from J, the gap between germline ends came to 7 bases. The CDR3 totals 12 residues. In DNA, the CDR3 is TGTGCCAGCCGTCCACACACCGGGGAGCTGTTTTTT. It encodes CASRPHTGELFF.

This chain connects TRBV12-3 or TRBV12-4 to TRBJ2-3; 12 nucleotides match TRBD2. V lost 3 bases and J lost 14; bases outside the gene matches: 9. CDR3 size: 14 residues. CDR3 residues: CASSFRTSGVSSYF. The CDR3 nucleotides read TGTGCCAGCAGTTTCCGGACTAGCGGGGTGTCGTCGTATTTT.

This clonotype was recorded a few times. The chain employs TRBV5-5 and TRBJ2-7, with 9 bases aligning to TRBD1. CDR1 and CDR2 from the germline V gene are SGHKS and YYEKEE (reference sequence). The CDR3 extends over 13 amino acids. V was pared by 7 bases and J by 6 bases, with 8 bases of the junction left unmatched. The CDR3 DNA is TGTGCCAGCGGCGGGACAGGGAATATCGAGCAGTACTTC. Protein sequence: CASGGTGNIEQYF.

The chain is built from TRBV7-2 and TRBJ1-1; D gene ambiguous. Between the trimmed V and J ends, which lost 6 bases and 3 bases, there was a span of 17 bases. The germline V gene has CDR1 SGHTA and CDR2 FQGNSA. The CDR3 totals 15 residues. The CDR3 reads CASRYALGEHTEAFF. DNA of the CDR3: TGTGCCAGCAGATACGCCCTGGGAGAGCACACTGAAGCTTTCTTT.

The chain uses TRBV5-1 and TRBJ1-5; D ambiguous. The germline V gene encodes CDR1 SGHRS and CDR2 YFSETQ. The CDR3 loop spans 17 amino acids. Trimming pared 3 bases from V and 9 bases from J, leaving 25 bases between. The CDR3 DNA sequence: TGCGCCAGCAGCTACGTTCTGTCCGTCCCTCCTAGACGGCCCCAGCATTTT. Translation: CASSYVLSVPPRRPQHF.

The rearrangement links TRBV5-1 to TRBJ1-2, with D perhaps matching TRBD1 (5 bases). V gave up 2 bases and J gave up 4 bases, with 12 bases separating them. CDR1 is SGHRS and CDR2 is YFSETQ in the germline V gene. This CDR3 is 14 amino acids long. This CDR3 reads CASSLGAMGYGYTF. CDR3 nucleotides: TGCGCCAGCAGCTTAGGGGCGATGGGCTATGGCTACACCTTC.